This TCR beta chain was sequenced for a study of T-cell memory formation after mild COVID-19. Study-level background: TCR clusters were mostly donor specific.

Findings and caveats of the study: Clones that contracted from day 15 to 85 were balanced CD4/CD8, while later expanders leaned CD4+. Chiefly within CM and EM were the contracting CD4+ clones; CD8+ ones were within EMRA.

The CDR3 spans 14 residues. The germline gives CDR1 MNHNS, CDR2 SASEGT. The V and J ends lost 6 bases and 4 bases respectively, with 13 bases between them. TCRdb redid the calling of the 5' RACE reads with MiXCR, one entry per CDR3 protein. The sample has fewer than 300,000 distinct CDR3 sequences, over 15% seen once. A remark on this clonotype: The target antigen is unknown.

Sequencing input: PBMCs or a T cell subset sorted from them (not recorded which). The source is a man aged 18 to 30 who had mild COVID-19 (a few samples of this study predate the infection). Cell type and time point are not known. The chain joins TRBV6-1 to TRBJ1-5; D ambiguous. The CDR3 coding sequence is TGTGCCAGCAGCTTGGGAGTTTATAATCAGCCCCAGCATTTT. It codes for CASSLGVYNQPQHF.